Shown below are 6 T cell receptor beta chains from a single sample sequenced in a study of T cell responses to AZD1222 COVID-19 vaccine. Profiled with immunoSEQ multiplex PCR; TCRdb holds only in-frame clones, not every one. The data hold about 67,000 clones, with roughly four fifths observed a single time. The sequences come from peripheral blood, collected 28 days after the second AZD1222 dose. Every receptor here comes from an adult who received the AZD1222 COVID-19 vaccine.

The CDR3 loop is CASRKRVGAEAFF. The CDR3 DNA reads as TGTGCCAGCAGAAAAAGGGTAGGCGCTGAAGCTTTCTTT. The chain has TRBV6-5 and TRBJ1-1; D call uncertain. The germline V gene has CDR1 MNHEY and CDR2 SVGAGI. The CDR3 contains 13 residues. Trimming took 6 bases from V and 6 from J, leaving 14 bases between them.

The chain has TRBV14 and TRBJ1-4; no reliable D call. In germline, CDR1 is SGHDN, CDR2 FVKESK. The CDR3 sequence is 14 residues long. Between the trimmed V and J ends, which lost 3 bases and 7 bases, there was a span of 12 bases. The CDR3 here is CASSQSTGVEKLFF. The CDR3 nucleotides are TGTGCCAGCAGCCAGTCCACCGGCGTTGAAAAACTGTTTTTT. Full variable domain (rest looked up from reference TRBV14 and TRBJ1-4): EAGVTQFPSHSVIEKGQTVTLRCDPISGHDNLYWYRRVMGKEIKFLLHFVKESKQDESGMPNNRFLAERTGGTYSTLKVQPAELEDSGVYFCASSQSTGVEKLFFGSGTQLSVL.

CDR3 coding DNA: TGTGCCAGCAGCTTGGGGGGAGCGGGTTCCTACAATGAGCAGTTCTTC. Protein: CASSLGGAGSYNEQFF. This chain joins TRBV5-4 and TRBJ2-1; the D gene is possibly TRBD2 (6 bases). The CDR3 extends over 16 amino acids. Germline lookup yields CDR1 SGHNT and CDR2 YYREEE (reference sequence). With 0 bases removed from V and 1 base from J, the gap between germline ends came to 11 bases. Full variable domain (missing parts from reference TRBV5-4 and TRBJ2-1): ETGVTQSPTHLIKTRGQQVTLRCSSQSGHNTVSWYQQALGQGPQFIFQYYREEENGRGNFPPRFSGLQFPNYSSELNVNALELDDSALYLCASSLGGAGSYNEQFFGPGTRLTVL.

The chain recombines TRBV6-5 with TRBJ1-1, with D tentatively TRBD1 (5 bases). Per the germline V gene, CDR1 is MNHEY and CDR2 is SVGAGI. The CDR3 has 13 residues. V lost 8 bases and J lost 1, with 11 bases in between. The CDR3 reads CASGAAENTEAFF. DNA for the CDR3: TGTGCCAGCGGGGCAGCGGAGAACACTGAAGCTTTCTTT.

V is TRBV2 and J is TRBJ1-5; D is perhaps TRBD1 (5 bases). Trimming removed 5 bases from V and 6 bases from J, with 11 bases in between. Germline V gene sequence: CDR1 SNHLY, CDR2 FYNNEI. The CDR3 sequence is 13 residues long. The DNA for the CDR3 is TGTGCCAGCAGTCTAACCGGGACTCAGCCCCAGCATTTT. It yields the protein CASSLTGTQPQHF.

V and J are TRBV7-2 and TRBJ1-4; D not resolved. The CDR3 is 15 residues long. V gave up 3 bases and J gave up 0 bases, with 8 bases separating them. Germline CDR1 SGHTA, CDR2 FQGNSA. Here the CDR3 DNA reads TGTGCCAGCAGCTTGATTGGGGCAACTAATGAAAAACTGTTTTTT. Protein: CASSLIGATNEKLFF.